This entry lists 30 T cell receptor beta chains sequenced from one sample in a study of radiation and T cells in renal cell carcinoma (dated by TCRdb to 2019 to 2021). The sample's time point, from its label and the paper: tumor resected at nephrectomy. Taken with the paper, the label for treatment or condition translates to: treatment-naive control, cytoreductive nephrectomy. The library was made by the immunoSEQ multiplex PCR assay. This is the immuneACCESS table as TCRdb keeps it, with only in-frame sequences that have V and J called. A part of the clones is gone; compared with another copy, unresolved V genes explain less than half, and the rest is unexplained. This sample gives 7,500 to 10,000 clones in total; roughly 63% of them show up just once. The ten most abundant clones make up more than 14% of the sample. The material sequenced was tumor tissue, taken from a patient whose treatment was nephrectomy without radiotherapy. The receptors here all came from a man in his sixties with renal cell carcinoma.

The rearrangement uses TRBV4-3 and TRBJ2-5; 12 nucleotides align to TRBD2. Per germline, CDR1 LGHNA and CDR2 YSLEER. Trimming cost V 3 bases and J 4 bases; bases outside gene matches: 9. The CDR3 consists of 17 residues. The CDR3 sequence: CASSQRLATSGRETQYF. CDR3 nucleotides: TGCGCCAGCAGCCAGAGGCTCGCGACTAGCGGGAGAGAGACCCAGTACTTC.

This clone has just a few counts. The chain couples TRBV28 to TRBJ2-7; D unresolved. There are 11 residues in the CDR3. Between the trimmed V and J ends, which lost 6 bases and 6 bases, there was a span of 9 bases. Germline V lookup: CDR1 MDHEN, CDR2 SYDVKM. The CDR3 DNA sequence: TGTGCCAGCAGGGATTGGGGCGAGCAGTACTTC. Protein sequence: CASRDWGEQYF.

This clone appeared a few times. The J gene is TRBJ2-5, the V gene TRBV21-1; TRBD1, the table's D call, was not compared with the DNA. TRBV21-1 is a known pseudogene. The CDR3 loop spans 14 amino acids. This chain's CDR3 is CASTKSRGEETQYF. CDR3 in DNA: TGTGCCAGCACCAAAAGTAGGGGTGAAGAGACCCAGTACTTC.

This rearrangement joins TRBV7-2 to TRBJ2-5, with D unclear. The CDR3 runs to 13 residues. CDR1 and CDR2 (germline): SGHTA, FQGNSA. Trimming left V 2 bases short and J 0 bases short, with 4 bases between. CDR3 amino acids: CASSLHNQETQYF. In nucleotides, the CDR3 is TGTGCCAGCAGCTTACACAACCAAGAGACCCAGTACTTC.

The V gene is TRBV19, the J gene TRBJ2-3; TRBD1 matches 8 bases. V gave up 4 bases and J gave up 2 bases; unmatched junction bases: 5. Germline lookup yields CDR1 LNHDA and CDR2 SQIVND (reference sequence). CDR3 size: 15 residues. For the CDR3, the DNA is TGTGCCAGTAGTACGCAGGGGGCTTTCACAGATACGCAGTATTTT. Protein sequence: CASSTQGAFTDTQYF.

The rearrangement joins TRBV7-2 to TRBJ2-5, with 13 positions matching TRBD2. Germline values: CDR1 SGHTA, CDR2 FQGNSA. The CDR3 sequence is 18 residues long. J gave up 5 bases and V 5 bases, and 14 bases lay outside the gene matches. CDR3 bases: TGTGCCAGCAGCCTGGGACTAGCGGGGAGGGTGGGGACGGAGACCCAGTACTTC. Amino acids: CASSLGLAGRVGTETQYF.

The genes are TRBV7-2 and TRBJ2-3, with D possibly matching TRBD2 (5 bases). Germline CDR1 and CDR2: SGHTA and FQGNSA. Trimming cost V 5 bases and J 3 bases, with 18 bases left between them. The CDR3 spans 16 residues. In DNA, the CDR3 is TGTGCCAGCAGCCCGGGGTCGAGTAGAGGAACAGATACGCAGTATTTT. Residues: CASSPGSSRGTDTQYF.

This clone was detected once. Within the sample, other DNA sequences also encode this same CDR3. This rearrangement joins TRBV7-8 to TRBJ2-7; no reliable D call. V was trimmed by 4 bases and J by 7 bases, leaving 20 bases between them. CDR3 size: 15 residues. Germline V gives CDR1 SGHVS, CDR2 FQNEAQ. The CDR3 sequence: CASSYQVQTLGEQYF. The CDR3 region has the DNA TGTGCCAGCAGCTACCAGGTACAGACCCTTGGAGAGCAGTACTTC.

The rearrangement links TRBV7-7 to TRBJ2-1; TRBD2 matches at 12 bases. Per germline, CDR1 SSHAT and CDR2 FNYEAQ (reference sequence). V shed 5 bases and J 5 bases; nucleotides not matched to a gene: 4. The CDR3 extends over 15 amino acids. CDR3 in amino acids: CASSPGLAGNNEQFF. The CDR3 nucleotides read TGTGCCAGCAGCCCCGGACTAGCGGGGAACAATGAGCAGTTCTTC.

The CDR3 bases are TGTGCCAGCAGCTTGTTATCGGGGAGGAACACTGAAGCTTTCTTT. Translating it yields CASSLLSGRNTEAFF. The chain employs TRBV5-4 and TRBJ1-1; no clear D gene. Trimming cost V 1 base and J 1 base, with 11 bases left between them. This CDR3 has 15 residues. Germline V gene sequence: CDR1 SGHNT, CDR2 YYREEE (reference sequence).

This chain uses TRBV2 with TRBJ2-5; 11 nucleotides line up with TRBD1. The J segment lost 7 bases and the V segment lost 7 bases, leaving 11 bases of the junction unmatched. This CDR3 has 15 amino acids. Germline values: CDR1 SNHLY, CDR2 FYNNEI. This CDR3 is CASKERTGGLVTQYF. The DNA of the CDR3 is TGTGCCAGCAAAGAAAGGACAGGGGGCTTGGTGACCCAGTACTTC.

The chain recombines TRBV4-1 with TRBJ2-3; D possibly corresponds to TRBD2 (6 bases). The CDR3 sequence is 16 residues long. The germline V gene has CDR1 MGHRA and CDR2 YSYEKL. The V gene lost 0 bases and the J gene lost 1 base, with 11 bases spanning the gap. The DNA of the CDR3 is TGCGCCAGCAGCCAAGATGCGGCTAGCGGCACAGATACGCAGTATTTT. The encoded protein is CASSQDAASGTDTQYF.

The chain has TRBV29-1 and TRBJ2-2, with 8 bases that match TRBD1. Trimming removed 7 bases from V and 5 bases from J; junction bases left unmatched: 12. The germline V gene has CDR1 SQVTM and CDR2 ANQGSEA. The CDR3 runs 15 residues. As DNA, the CDR3 is TGCAGCGCATCGCCCGACAGGGGAAAGACCGGGGAGCTGTTTTTT. Its protein product is CSASPDRGKTGELFF.

In this sample, this clone is large (0.1 to 1%). This chain connects TRBV7-9 to TRBJ2-1; perhaps TRBD2 as D (5 bases). Trimming stripped 0 bases from V and 0 bases from J, with 9 bases between. The germline CDR1 and CDR2 sequences are SEHNR and FQNEAQ (reference sequence). The CDR3 runs to 16 residues. In DNA form, the CDR3 reads TGTGCCAGCAGCTTAGCGCAGCGGCCCTCCTACAATGAGCAGTTCTTC. Translating gives CASSLAQRPSYNEQFF.

The rearrangement links TRBV5-1 to TRBJ1-2, with D tentatively TRBD1 (5 bases). V gave up 0 bases and J gave up 7 bases, with 10 bases separating them. CDR3 length: 13 amino acids. CDR1 and CDR2 from the germline V gene are SGHRS and YFSETQ. The CDR3 region is CASSLDRPGGYTF. CDR3 coding DNA: TGCGCCAGCAGCTTGGACAGGCCTGGTGGCTACACCTTC. Drawing the rest from reference TRBV5-1 and TRBJ1-2, the complete variable domain is KAGVTQTPRYLIKTRGQQVTLSCSPISGHRSVSWYQQTPGQGLQFLFEYFSETQRNKGNFPGRFSGRQFSNSRSEMNVSTLELGDSALYLCASSLDRPGGYTFGSGTRLTVV.

The V gene is TRBV19, the J gene TRBJ2-3, with D possibly TRBD2 on 6 matching bases. The V gene lost 3 bases and the J gene lost 1 base, with 11 bases spanning the gap. Looked up from germline, CDR1 is LNHDA and CDR2 is SQIVND (reference sequence). The CDR3 runs to 15 residues. CDR3 DNA: TGTGCCAGTAGTATTCGGCGGGGAGGCACAGATACGCAGTATTTT. Its translation: CASSIRRGGTDTQYF.

This clone was recorded only once. V is TRBV29-1 and J is TRBJ2-3; TRBD2 aligns across 11 bases. The V gene's germline CDR1 is SQVTM and CDR2 ANQGSEA. Trimming took 6 bases from V and 2 from J; bases not matched to a gene: 7. The CDR3 loop spans 15 amino acids. The chain's CDR3 is CSVLRLAGITDTQYF. The CDR3 DNA follows: TGCAGCGTACTCCGACTAGCGGGAATCACAGATACGCAGTATTTT.

This clone is deemed medium-sized. This chain links TRBV30 with TRBJ2-7; no clear D. Trimming cost V 0 bases and J 3 bases, with 12 bases left between them. Germline V gene lookup returns CDR1 GTSNPN and CDR2 SVGIG (reference sequence). The CDR3 sequence is 14 residues long. Written as DNA, the CDR3 is TGTGCCTGGAGTGTGGGCAGCCTTGACTACGAGCAGTACTTC. Its translation is CAWSVGSLDYEQYF.

The chain links TRBV28 to TRBJ2-4; 10 bases agree with TRBD2. The CDR3 has 17 residues. V lost 5 bases, J lost 3 bases, and 10 bases stayed unmatched. CDR1 and CDR2 (germline): MDHEN, SYDVKM. The CDR3 loop is CASSPRTSGRDKNIQYF. The CDR3, as DNA: TGTGCCAGCAGTCCCCGGACTAGCGGACGAGACAAAAACATTCAGTACTTC. The variable domain in full, completed from reference TRBV28 and TRBJ2-4, reads DVKVTQSSRYLVKRTGEKVFLECVQDMDHENMFWYRQDPGLGLRLIYFSYDVKMKEKGDIPEGYSVSREKKERFSLILESASTNQTSMYLCASSPRTSGRDKNIQYFGAGTRLSVL.

V gene TRBV14 combines with J gene TRBJ2-1; 12 nucleotides line up with TRBD2. CDR1 SGHDN and CDR2 FVKESK come from the germline V gene. With 4 bases clipped from V and 8 bases from J, the junction kept 6 bases outside the gene matches. This CDR3 has 15 residues. The CDR3: CASSPLAGGPHEQFF. CDR3 bases: TGTGCCAGCAGCCCCCTAGCGGGAGGGCCTCATGAGCAGTTCTTC.

V gene TRBV4-1 combines with J gene TRBJ2-3, with 12 bases that match TRBD2. Germline assignment: CDR1 MGHRA and CDR2 YSYEKL. Losses at the gene ends were 1 base for V and 2 bases for J; bases not matched to a gene: 4. The CDR3 contains 17 residues. CDR3 sequence: CASSQGTSGAYTDTQYF. The DNA of the CDR3 is TGCGCCAGCAGCCAAGGGACTAGCGGGGCCTACACAGATACGCAGTATTTT.

The chain carries TRBV5-5 and TRBJ2-7; the match to TRBD1 covers 10 bases. V was clipped by 0 bases and J by 6 bases; unmatched bases: 0. Germline CDR1 is SGHKS and CDR2 is YYEKEE (reference sequence). This CDR3 is 13 amino acids long. CDR3 loop: CASSLGQGAEQYF. DNA of the CDR3: TGTGCCAGCAGCTTGGGACAGGGGGCCGAGCAGTACTTC.

The genes are TRBV29-1 and TRBJ1-5; D is perhaps TRBD1 (5 bases). The V end was cut by 4 bases, the J end by 5 bases, with 12 bases between. There are 13 residues in the CDR3. Germline V gene data show CDR1 as SQVTM and CDR2 as ANQGSEA. The CDR3: CSVGDGTYQPQHF. CDR3 DNA sequence: TGCAGCGTTGGGGACGGGACTTATCAGCCCCAGCATTTT.

V gene TRBV4-2 combines with J gene TRBJ2-7, with 7 bases lining up with TRBD2. After removal of 5 bases from V and 4 bases from J, the junction contained 8 bases not matched to a gene. Germline CDR1 reads LGHNA; CDR2 reads YNFKEQ. CDR3 length equals 14 residues. CDR3 sequence reads: CASSFAPGGYEQYF. The CDR3 DNA follows: TGTGCCAGCAGCTTTGCACCGGGGGGATACGAGCAGTACTTC.

The V and J genes are TRBV11-2 and TRBJ1-1; D remains unclear. The germline V gene has CDR1 SGHAT and CDR2 FQNNGV. V dropped 4 bases and J dropped 0 bases, with 12 bases sitting between them. The CDR3 covers 15 residues. The CDR3 here is CASSSAVRMNTEAFF. The CDR3 DNA reads TGTGCCAGCAGCTCGGCAGTCAGGATGAACACTGAAGCTTTCTTT.

This clone was observed once. This likely traces to a read error, being one base from a far larger clone. J is TRBJ1-1 and V is TRBV5-5; 9 bases are shared with TRBD1. Germline lookup yields CDR1 SGHKS and CDR2 YYEKEE (reference sequence). The CDR3 loop spans 16 amino acids. CDR3 DNA: TGTGCCAGCAGCCAAGGTCCGGGACAGGGTTTGGCTGAATCTTTCTTT. Its protein is CASSQGPGQGLAESFF.

This chain links TRBV7-2 with TRBJ2-3, with D perhaps assigned TRBD1 or TRBD2 (5 bases each). The CDR3 is 14 residues long. CDR1 SGHTA and CDR2 FQGNSA come from the germline V gene. Trimming removed 5 bases from V and 5 bases from J, with 14 bases in between. The CDR3 coding sequence is TGTGCCAGCAGCCCTCGAGGGGCAGGAGATACGCAGTATTTT. It specifies CASSPRGAGDTQYF.

The DNA of the CDR3 is TGTGCCAGCAGCTTATGGCTGAGCGACTCCTACAATGAGCAGTTCTTC. This gives the protein CASSLWLSDSYNEQFF. This rearrangement joins TRBV7-2 to TRBJ2-1; unclear D gene. In germline, CDR1 is SGHTA, CDR2 FQGNSA. V dropped 2 bases and J dropped 0 bases, with 11 bases sitting between them. This CDR3 has 16 amino acids.

This sequence joins TRBV5-1 and TRBJ2-3; 15 bases are a match to TRBD2. V lost 4 bases, J lost 8 bases, and 8 bases stayed unmatched. The germline V gene has CDR1 SGHRS and CDR2 YFSETQ. The CDR3 totals 16 residues. This chain's CDR3 is CASSTGLAGGKATQYF. CDR3 nucleotide sequence: TGCGCCAGCAGCACGGGACTAGCGGGGGGCAAGGCTACGCAGTATTTT.

This clone was seen a few times. This chain connects TRBV5-1 to TRBJ2-3; D call uncertain. V dropped 0 bases and J dropped 2 bases, with 13 bases sitting between them. CDR3 size: 16 residues. Germline V lookup: CDR1 SGHRS, CDR2 YFSETQ. The CDR3 protein is CASSLGADATTDTQYF. DNA of the CDR3: TGCGCCAGCAGCTTGGGCGCTGACGCTACCACAGATACGCAGTATTTT.